This TCR beta chain was recovered during a study of T cell responses to AZD1222 COVID-19 vaccine. Study conclusions and caveats: The donors showed a predominance of white British ancestry and of females, with possible underestimation of clonal diversity. Reportedly, nearly half the spike-specific TCRs target unmutated variant regions.

Details on this clone: Its specificity is unknown.

This CDR3 region has 16 residues. The method was immunoSEQ multiplex PCR; TCRdb's version includes in-frame clones alone and lacks a portion of them. The sample lists roughly 85,000 clones, just over 90% occurring once. V is TRBV1 and J is TRBJ1-1; TRBD1, the D gene given by the table, was not confirmed from the DNA. TRBV1 is classified as a pseudogene. The material sequenced was peripheral blood, taken 28 days after the second AZD1222 dose. The clonotype originates from an adult who received the AZD1222 COVID-19 vaccine. In DNA, the CDR3 is TGCACCAGCAGCCAAGGGGACAGGGAGGAAAACACTGAAGCTTTCTTT. Translating gives CTSSQGDREENTEAFF.